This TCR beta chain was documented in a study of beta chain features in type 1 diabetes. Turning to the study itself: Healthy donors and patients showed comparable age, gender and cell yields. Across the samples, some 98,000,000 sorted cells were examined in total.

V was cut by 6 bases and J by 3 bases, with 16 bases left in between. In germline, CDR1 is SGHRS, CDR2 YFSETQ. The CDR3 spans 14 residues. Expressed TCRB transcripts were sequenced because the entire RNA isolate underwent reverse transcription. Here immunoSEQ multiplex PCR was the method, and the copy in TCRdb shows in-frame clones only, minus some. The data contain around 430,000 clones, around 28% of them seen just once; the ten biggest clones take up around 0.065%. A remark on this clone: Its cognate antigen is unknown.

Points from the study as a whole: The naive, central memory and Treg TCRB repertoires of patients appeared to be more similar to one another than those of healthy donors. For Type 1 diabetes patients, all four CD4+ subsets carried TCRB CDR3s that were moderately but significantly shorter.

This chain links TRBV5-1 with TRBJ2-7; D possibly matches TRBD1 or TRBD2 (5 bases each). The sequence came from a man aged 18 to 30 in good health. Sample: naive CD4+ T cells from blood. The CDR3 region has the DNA TGCGCCAGCACCTCCGGGACGGCAAGCTACGAGCAGTACTTC. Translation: CASTSGTASYEQYF.